The 14 T cell receptor beta chains given below trace back to one sample, sequenced in a study of early T cells in non-severe SARS-CoV-2 infection (dated by TCRdb to about 2021). The library relied on 5' RACE. TCRdb records NextSeq 500 as the sequencer. TCRdb trimmed public reads at Q25 via fastp, called clones via MiXCR and kept in-frame beta chains. Under each unique CDR3 protein, matching rows form one entry showing the most common genes and DNA. The sample table contains 70,000 to 95,000 distinct CDR3 sequences; only one count was recorded for around 16% of them. The ten largest clonotypes hold 2.9% of the sample. The specimen was whole blood. These receptors were obtained from an adult who was a healthcare worker with PCR-confirmed SARS-CoV-2 infection or an uninfected control (not recorded which).

This clonotype showed up just a few times. A read error may produce the germline difference seen at one junction end. This chain joins TRBV19 and TRBJ1-4, with TRBD1 as a possible D gene (5 bases). The CDR3 has 14 amino acids. Germline V gene lookup returns CDR1 LNHDA and CDR2 SQIVND (reference sequence). DNA for the CDR3: TGTGCCAGTAGTGGGACCCAAACTTATGAAAAACTGTTTTTT. Protein: CASSGTQTYEKLFF.

This clonotype showed up just a few times. The V gene is TRBV7-2, the J gene TRBJ2-1; D ambiguous. V was pared by 5 bases and J by 1 base, with 6 bases between. The length of the CDR3 is 13 residues. Germline V gene data show CDR1 as SGHTA and CDR2 as FQGNSA. The CDR3 nucleotides read TGTGCCAGCAGCGTCAGGTCCTACAATGAGCAGTTCTTC. It translates to CASSVRSYNEQFF.

The chain recombines TRBV27 with TRBJ1-6; 7 bases align to TRBD1. V trimming: 2 bases; J trimming: 10 bases; junction bases outside the gene matches: 8. This CDR3 is 15 amino acids long. Germline V gene data show CDR1 as MNHEY and CDR2 as SMNVEV (reference sequence). This CDR3 is CASSLQSYRGSPLHF. CDR3 nucleotide sequence: TGTGCCAGCAGTTTACAGTCCTACAGGGGCTCACCCCTCCACTTT.

The chain is built from TRBV28 and TRBJ1-5; 9 bases fit TRBD1. Germline-derived CDR1 and CDR2 are MDHEN and SYDVKM. The CDR3 has 15 residues. After removal of 6 bases from V and 5 bases from J, the junction contained 8 bases not matched to a gene. The CDR3 protein is CASRLRDREDQPQHF. In DNA form, the CDR3 reads TGTGCCAGCAGGCTCCGGGACAGGGAGGATCAGCCCCAGCATTTT.

This clonotype occurred a few times. The chain has TRBV5-4 and TRBJ2-1; 8 bases line up with TRBD2. The V segment lost 3 bases and the J segment 14 bases; nucleotides outside the gene matches: 16. From germline, CDR1 is SGHNT and CDR2 YYREEE (reference sequence). The CDR3 has 15 residues. CDR3 nucleotide sequence: TGTGCCAGCAGCTCTTGGACTAGCACCGGGAAGCGGAAGTTCTTC. This translates into CASSSWTSTGKRKFF.

This clonotype showed up many times. The chain joins TRBV6-5 to TRBJ2-5; D remains ambiguous. V was shortened by 8 bases and J by 1 base, with 14 bases between the two germline ends. The germline gives CDR1 MNHEY, CDR2 SVGAGI. The CDR3 is 14 residues long. The CDR3 DNA reads as TGTGCCAGCTCCACGATAGGTCCCCAAGAGACCCAGTACTTC. Translated, it gives CASSTIGPQETQYF.

Relative to its sample, this clonotype is medium-sized. The V gene is TRBV7-8, the J gene TRBJ2-2; unclear D gene. This CDR3 has 16 amino acids. V lost 0 bases and J 8 bases, leaving 16 bases between the germline ends. Germline-derived CDR1 and CDR2 are SGHVS and FQNEAQ. CDR3 in amino acids: CASSLALIRSRGELFF. The CDR3, as DNA: TGTGCCAGCAGCTTAGCGTTGATCAGGTCGCGTGGGGAGCTGTTTTTT.

V usage is TRBV30 and J usage is TRBJ2-7; D is possibly TRBD1 or TRBD2 (5 bases each). Germline assignment: CDR1 GTSNPN and CDR2 SVGIG (reference sequence). Trimming removed 1 base from V and 0 bases from J, with 16 bases in between. CDR3 length: 16 residues. The CDR3 loop reads CAWSADSGAISYEQYF. The CDR3, as DNA: TGTGCCTGGAGTGCTGACAGCGGAGCAATCTCCTACGAGCAGTACTTC.

The chain links TRBV19 to TRBJ2-7; no firm D call. The CDR3 is made up of 12 amino acids. CDR1 and CDR2 from the germline V gene are LNHDA and SQIVND (reference sequence). V gave up 2 bases and J gave up 4 bases, with 6 bases separating them. In DNA, the CDR3 is TGTGCCAGTAGTATACCCGGTTACGAGCAGTACTTC. Translating gives CASSIPGYEQYF.

This clonotype has ten or more counts. The chain combines TRBV11-2 with TRBJ2-1; D is possibly TRBD1 (6 bases). This CDR3 region has 13 residues. Trimming pared 0 bases from V and 10 bases from J, leaving 10 bases between. Per the germline V gene, CDR1 is SGHAT and CDR2 is FQNNGV. CDR3 nucleotide sequence: TGTGCCAGCAGCTTAGACAGGGGACGGGAGCAGTTCTTC. It yields the protein CASSLDRGREQFF.

This clonotype is a singleton in its sample. V gene TRBV7-6 combines with J gene TRBJ2-2; 9 bases align to TRBD2. The trim removed 1 base at V and 8 bases at J, leaving 11 bases unmatched. Germline lookup yields CDR1 SGHVS and CDR2 FNYEAQ. The CDR3 consists of 17 residues. The CDR3 bases are TGTGCCAGCAGCTTAGTCCCTAGCGGGGCGGTGATAGGGGAGCTGTTTTTT. This encodes CASSLVPSGAVIGELFF.

This clonotype was counted only a few times. The V gene is TRBV9, the J gene TRBJ2-3; TRBD1 aligns across 11 bases. V was clipped by 4 bases and J by 1 base; unmatched bases: 2. The CDR3 runs 15 residues. CDR1 SGDLS and CDR2 YYNGEE come from the germline V gene. The DNA for the CDR3 is TGTGCCAGCAGCCGGGACAGGGGGGGCACAGATACGCAGTATTTT. The encoded protein is CASSRDRGGTDTQYF.

This chain joins TRBV5-6 and TRBJ2-7; D not resolved. Germline V gene sequence: CDR1 SGHDT, CDR2 YYEEEE. The length of the CDR3 is 15 residues. Trimming removed 3 bases from V and 0 bases from J, with 13 bases in between. DNA for the CDR3: TGTGCCAGCAGCTCCCCAGCCAGGAGCTCCTACGAGCAGTACTTC. This encodes CASSSPARSSYEQYF.

Written as DNA, the CDR3 is TGTGCCAGCAGCTCCGAAGGACTAGCGGGGAATGAGCAGTTCTTC. Translation: CASSSEGLAGNEQFF. V usage is TRBV11-2 and J usage is TRBJ2-1; 12 bases map to TRBD2. The CDR3 is 15 amino acids. Germline loops: CDR1 SGHAT, CDR2 FQNNGV. Germline trimming cut 4 bases from V and 7 bases from J; bases unmatched to any gene: 5.